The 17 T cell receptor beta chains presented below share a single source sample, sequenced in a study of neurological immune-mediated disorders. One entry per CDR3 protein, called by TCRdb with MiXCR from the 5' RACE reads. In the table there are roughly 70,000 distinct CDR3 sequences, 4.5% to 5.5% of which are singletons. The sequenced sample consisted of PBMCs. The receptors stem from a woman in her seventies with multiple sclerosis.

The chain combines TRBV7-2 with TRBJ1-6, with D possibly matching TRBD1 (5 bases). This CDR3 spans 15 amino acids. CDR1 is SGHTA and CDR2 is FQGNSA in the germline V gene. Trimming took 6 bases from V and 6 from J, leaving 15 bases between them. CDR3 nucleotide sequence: TGTGCCAGCAGTTACCAGGGACCGACTAATTCACCCCTCCACTTT. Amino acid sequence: CASSYQGPTNSPLHF.

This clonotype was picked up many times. The DNA of the CDR3 is TGCGCCAGCAGCTTGTCACAGGGATCCCAAGAGACCCAGTACTTC. Residues: CASSLSQGSQETQYF. The chain couples TRBV5-1 to TRBJ2-5; D perhaps matches TRBD1 (6 bases). CDR1 and CDR2 from the germline V gene are SGHRS and YFSETQ. Trimming took off 1 base at V and 1 base at J, with 11 bases between the two ends. The CDR3 spans 15 residues.

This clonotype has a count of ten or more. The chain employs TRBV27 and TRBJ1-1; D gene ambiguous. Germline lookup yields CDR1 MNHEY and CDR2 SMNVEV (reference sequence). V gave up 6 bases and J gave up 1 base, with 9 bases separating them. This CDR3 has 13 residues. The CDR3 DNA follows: TGTGCCAGCAGCCTTCGTGAGAACACTGAAGCTTTCTTT. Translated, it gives CASSLRENTEAFF.

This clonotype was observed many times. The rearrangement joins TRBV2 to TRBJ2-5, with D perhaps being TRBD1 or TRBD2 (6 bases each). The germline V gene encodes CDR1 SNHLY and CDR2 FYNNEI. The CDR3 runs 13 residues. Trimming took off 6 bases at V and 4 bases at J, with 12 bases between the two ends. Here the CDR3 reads CASRGGGRETQYF. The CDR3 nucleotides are TGTGCCAGCAGGGGGGGCGGGCGAGAGACCCAGTACTTC.

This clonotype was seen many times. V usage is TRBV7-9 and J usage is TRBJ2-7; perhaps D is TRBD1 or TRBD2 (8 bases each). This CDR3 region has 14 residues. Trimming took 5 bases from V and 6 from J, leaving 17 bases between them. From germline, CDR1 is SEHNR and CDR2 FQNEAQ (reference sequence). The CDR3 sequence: CASSQGAGGVEQYF. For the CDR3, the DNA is TGTGCCAGCAGCCAGGGGGCGGGAGGTGTCGAGCAGTACTTC.

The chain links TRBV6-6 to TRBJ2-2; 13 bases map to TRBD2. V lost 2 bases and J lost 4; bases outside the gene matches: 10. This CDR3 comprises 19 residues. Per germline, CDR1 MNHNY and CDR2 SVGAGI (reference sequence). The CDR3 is CASSYQLLAGGPVTGELFF. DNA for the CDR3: TGTGCCAGCAGTTACCAATTACTAGCGGGAGGGCCCGTCACCGGGGAGCTGTTTTTT.

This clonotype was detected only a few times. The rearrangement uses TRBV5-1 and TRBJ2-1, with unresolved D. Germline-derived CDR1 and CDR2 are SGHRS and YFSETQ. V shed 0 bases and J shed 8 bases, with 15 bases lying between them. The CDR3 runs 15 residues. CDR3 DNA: TGCGCCAGCAGCTTGGACCCGGACGGTATAGATGAGCAGTTCTTC. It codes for CASSLDPDGIDEQFF.

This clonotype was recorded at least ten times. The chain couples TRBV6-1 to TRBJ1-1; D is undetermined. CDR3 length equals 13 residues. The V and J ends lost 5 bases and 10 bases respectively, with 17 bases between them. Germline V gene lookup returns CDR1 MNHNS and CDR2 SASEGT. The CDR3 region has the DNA TGTGCCAGCAGTCGAGGAGGGCCGGAGGGAGCTTTCTTT. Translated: CASSRGGPEGAFF.

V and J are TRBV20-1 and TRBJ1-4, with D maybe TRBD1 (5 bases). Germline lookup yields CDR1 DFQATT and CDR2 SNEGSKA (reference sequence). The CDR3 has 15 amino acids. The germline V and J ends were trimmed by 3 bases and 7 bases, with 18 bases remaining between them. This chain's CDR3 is CSASVDGAVGEKLFF. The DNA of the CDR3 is TGCAGTGCTAGCGTTGACGGGGCAGTAGGTGAAAAACTGTTTTTT.

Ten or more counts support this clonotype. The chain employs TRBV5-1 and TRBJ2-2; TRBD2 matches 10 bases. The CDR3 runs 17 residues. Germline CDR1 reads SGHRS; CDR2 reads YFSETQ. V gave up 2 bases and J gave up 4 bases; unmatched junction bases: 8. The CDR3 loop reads CASSFSSGSWVTGELFF. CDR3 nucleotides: TGCGCCAGCAGCTTCTCTAGCGGGAGCTGGGTCACCGGGGAGCTGTTTTTT.

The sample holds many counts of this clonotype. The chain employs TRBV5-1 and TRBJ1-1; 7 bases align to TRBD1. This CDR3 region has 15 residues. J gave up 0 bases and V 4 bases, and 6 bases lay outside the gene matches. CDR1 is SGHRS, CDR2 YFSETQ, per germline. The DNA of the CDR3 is TGCGCCAGCAGCGTACAGGGGAGAGTGAACACTGAAGCTTTCTTT. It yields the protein CASSVQGRVNTEAFF.

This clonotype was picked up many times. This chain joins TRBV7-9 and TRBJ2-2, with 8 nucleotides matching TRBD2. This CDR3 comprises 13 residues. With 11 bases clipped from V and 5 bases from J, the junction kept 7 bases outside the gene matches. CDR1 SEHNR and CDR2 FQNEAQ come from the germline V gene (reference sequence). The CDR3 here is CAYGTSTTGELFF. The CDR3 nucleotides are TGTGCCTACGGGACTAGTACGACCGGGGAGCTGTTTTTT.

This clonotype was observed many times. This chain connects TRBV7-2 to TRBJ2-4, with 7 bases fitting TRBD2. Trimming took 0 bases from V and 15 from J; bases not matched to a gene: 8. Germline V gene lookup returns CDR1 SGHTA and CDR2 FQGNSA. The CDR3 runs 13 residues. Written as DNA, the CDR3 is TGTGCCAGCAGCTTAGCGCCGGGAGGTCACCCGTACTTC. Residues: CASSLAPGGHPYF.

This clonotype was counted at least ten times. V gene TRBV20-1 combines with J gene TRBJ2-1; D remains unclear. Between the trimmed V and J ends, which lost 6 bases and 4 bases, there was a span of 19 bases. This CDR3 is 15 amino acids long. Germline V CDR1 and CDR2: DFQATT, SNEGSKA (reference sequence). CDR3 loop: CSAPAASGIYNEQFF. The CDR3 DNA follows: TGCAGTGCCCCTGCGGCTAGTGGGATATACAATGAGCAGTTCTTC.

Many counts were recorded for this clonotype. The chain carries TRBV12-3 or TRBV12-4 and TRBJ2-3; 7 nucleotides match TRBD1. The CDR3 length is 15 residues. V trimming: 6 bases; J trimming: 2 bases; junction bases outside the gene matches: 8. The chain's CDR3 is CASSLQGKPTDTQYF. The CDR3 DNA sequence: TGTGCCAGCAGCTTACAGGGGAAGCCCACAGATACGCAGTATTTT.

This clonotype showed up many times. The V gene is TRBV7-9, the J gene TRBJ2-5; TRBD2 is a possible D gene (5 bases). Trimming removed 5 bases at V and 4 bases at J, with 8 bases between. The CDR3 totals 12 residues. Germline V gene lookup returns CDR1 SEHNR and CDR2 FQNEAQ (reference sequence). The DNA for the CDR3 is TGTGCCAGCAGCCGGACTGGAGAGACCCAGTACTTC. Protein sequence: CASSRTGETQYF.

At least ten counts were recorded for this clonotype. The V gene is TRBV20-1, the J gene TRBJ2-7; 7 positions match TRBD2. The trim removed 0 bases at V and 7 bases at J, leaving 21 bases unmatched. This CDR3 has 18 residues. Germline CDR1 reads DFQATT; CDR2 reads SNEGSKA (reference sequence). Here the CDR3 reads CSARDLSGTETGSREQYF. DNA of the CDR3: TGCAGTGCTAGAGATTTAAGCGGGACCGAAACTGGATCTCGAGAGCAGTACTTC.